This T cell receptor beta chain is from a study of control samples from healthy donors and cancer patients. Germline lookup yields CDR1 MNHEY and CDR2 SVGEGT. This CDR3 comprises 13 residues. With 4 bases removed from V and 3 bases from J, the gap between germline ends came to 7 bases. Sequencing was performed with immunoSEQ multiplex PCR; in TCRdb, only in-frame clones are kept and a portion is missing. The table has roughly 88,000 clones, 90% to 95% seen once. The sample comprised blood. The clonotype was recovered from a man over 45 in good health. V usage is TRBV6-2 or TRBV6-3 and J usage is TRBJ1-5; D possibly corresponds to TRBD1 (5 bases). The CDR3 DNA reads as TGTGCCAGCAGTTGGGGGGACAATCAGCCCCAGCATTTT. Translated, it gives CASSWGDNQPQHF.